This T cell receptor beta chain is from a study of cytomegalovirus exposure and HLA in healthy donors. Overall study results and limits: There were under 200 TCR beta chains listed as cytomegalovirus-associated. Rarity characterized most TCR sequences, yet some public TCRs appeared in many donors. A few CMV-associated chains were confirmed in vitro to be specific for CMV antigens.

The method was immunoSEQ multiplex PCR; TCRdb's version includes in-frame clones alone and lacks a portion of them. Of just under 150,000 clones in the sample, approximately 86% were seen once. On this clone itself: The antigen is undetermined.

This TCR was recovered from a man aged 18 to 30 in good health and CMV-seropositive. Specimen: PBMCs.

CDR3 nucleotide sequence: TGTGCCAGCAGCTTAAGCGCGGTAATCTTCTACGAGCAGTACTTC. As protein: CASSLSAVIFYEQYF. The rearrangement links TRBV13 to TRBJ2-7; D gene ambiguous. The CDR3 length is 15 residues. The germline gives CDR1 PRHDT, CDR2 FYEKMQ (reference sequence). The V end lost 2 bases, the J end lost 3 bases, and 14 bases lay between the germline ends.